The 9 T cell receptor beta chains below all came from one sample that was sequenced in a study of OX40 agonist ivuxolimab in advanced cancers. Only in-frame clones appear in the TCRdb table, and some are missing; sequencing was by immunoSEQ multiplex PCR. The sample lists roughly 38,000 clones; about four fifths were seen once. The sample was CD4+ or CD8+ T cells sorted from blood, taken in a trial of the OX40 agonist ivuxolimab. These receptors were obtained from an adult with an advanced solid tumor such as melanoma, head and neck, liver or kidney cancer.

The CDR3 sequence: CASSPPQGAYEQYF. Here the CDR3 DNA reads TGTGCCAGCAGCCCCCCCCAGGGTGCCTACGAGCAGTACTTC. The chain has TRBV5-8 and TRBJ2-7; D perhaps matches TRBD1 (5 bases). Germline V gene sequence: CDR1 SGHTS, CDR2 YDEGEE. Trimming left V 4 bases short and J 2 bases short, with 13 bases between. This CDR3 is built from 14 residues.

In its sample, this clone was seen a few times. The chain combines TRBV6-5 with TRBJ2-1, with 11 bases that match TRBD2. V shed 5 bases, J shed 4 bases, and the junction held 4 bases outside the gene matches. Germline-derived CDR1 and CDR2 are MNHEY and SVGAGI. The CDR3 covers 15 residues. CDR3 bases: TGTGCCAGCAGTGCTACTAGCGGGAGATACAATGAGCAGTTCTTC. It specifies CASSATSGRYNEQFF.

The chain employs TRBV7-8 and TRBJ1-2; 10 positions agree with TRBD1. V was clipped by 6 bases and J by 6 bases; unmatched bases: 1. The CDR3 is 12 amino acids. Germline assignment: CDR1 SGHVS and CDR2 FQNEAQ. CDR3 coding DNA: TGTGCCAGCAGGGACAGGGGGGATGGCTACACCTTC. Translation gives CASRDRGDGYTF.

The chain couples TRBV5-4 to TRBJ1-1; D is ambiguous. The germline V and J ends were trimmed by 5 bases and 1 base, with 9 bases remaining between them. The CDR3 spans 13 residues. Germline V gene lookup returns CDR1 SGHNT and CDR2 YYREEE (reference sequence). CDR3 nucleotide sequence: TGTGCCAGCAGGAGTCTCGGGAACACTGAAGCTTTCTTT. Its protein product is CASRSLGNTEAFF.

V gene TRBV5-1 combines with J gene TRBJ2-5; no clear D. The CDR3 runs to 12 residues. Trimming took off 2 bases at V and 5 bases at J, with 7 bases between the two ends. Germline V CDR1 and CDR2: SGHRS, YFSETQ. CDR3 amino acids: CASSFGPETQYF. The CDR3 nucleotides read TGCGCCAGCAGCTTTGGCCCTGAGACCCAGTACTTC. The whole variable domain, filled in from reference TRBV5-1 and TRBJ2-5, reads KAGVTQTPRYLIKTRGQQVTLSCSPISGHRSVSWYQQTPGQGLQFLFEYFSETQRNKGNFPGRFSGRQFSNSRSEMNVSTLELGDSALYLCASSFGPETQYFGPGTRLLVL.

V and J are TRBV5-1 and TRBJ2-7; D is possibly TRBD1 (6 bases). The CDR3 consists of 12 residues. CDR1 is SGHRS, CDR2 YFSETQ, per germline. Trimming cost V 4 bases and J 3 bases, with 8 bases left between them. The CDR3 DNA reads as TGCGCCAGCAGCCCAGGGGTCTACGAGCAGTACTTC. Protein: CASSPGVYEQYF.

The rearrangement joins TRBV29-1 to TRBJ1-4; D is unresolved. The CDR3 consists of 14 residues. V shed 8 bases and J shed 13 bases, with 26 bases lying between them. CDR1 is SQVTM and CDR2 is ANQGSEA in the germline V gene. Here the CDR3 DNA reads TGCAGCATAAACCTCCGGGCCTCCGGCGAAGGACTGTTTTTT. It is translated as CSINLRASGEGLFF.

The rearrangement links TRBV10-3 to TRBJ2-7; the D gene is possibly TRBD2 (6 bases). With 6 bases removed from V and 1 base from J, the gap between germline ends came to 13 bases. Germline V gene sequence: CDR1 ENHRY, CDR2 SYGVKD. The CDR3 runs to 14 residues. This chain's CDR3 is CAIRADGGSYEQYF. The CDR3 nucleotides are TGTGCCATCAGAGCTGACGGGGGATCCTACGAGCAGTACTTC.

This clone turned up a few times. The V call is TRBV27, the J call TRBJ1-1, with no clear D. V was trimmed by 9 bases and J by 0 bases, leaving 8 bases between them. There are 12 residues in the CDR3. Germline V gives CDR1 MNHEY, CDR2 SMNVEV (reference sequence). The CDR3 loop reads CASGSLNTEAFF. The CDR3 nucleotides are TGTGCCAGTGGTTCTTTGAACACTGAAGCTTTCTTT.